The next 22 T cell receptor beta chains were all read from a single sample in a study of blood T cell repertoires in COVID-19. Profiling relied on immunoSEQ multiplex PCR, and the TCRdb table lists in-frame clones only, not all of them. Of around 130,000 clones in the sample, around four fifths are singletons; the top ten hold around 2.4%. Material for sequencing was PBMCs or T cells enriched from blood (not recorded which). The origin of the receptors is a man in his forties or fifties with acute COVID-19.

V usage is TRBV2 and J usage is TRBJ1-5; D unresolved. CDR1 is SNHLY, CDR2 FYNNEI, per germline. This CDR3 comprises 14 residues. V was trimmed by 2 bases and J by 2 bases, leaving 7 bases between them. The CDR3: CASSELGGNQPQHF. The DNA of the CDR3 is TGTGCCAGCAGTGAATTAGGAGGCAATCAGCCCCAGCATTTT.

The chain carries TRBV5-1 and TRBJ2-3; the D gene is possibly TRBD1 (5 bases). The CDR3 spans 14 residues. Trimming removed 4 bases from V and 1 base from J, with 10 bases in between. Germline CDR1 and CDR2: SGHRS and YFSETQ. CDR3 nucleotides: TGCGCCAGCAGCGATGACAGAGGCACAGATACGCAGTATTTT. It is translated as CASSDDRGTDTQYF. Full variable domain (missing parts from reference TRBV5-1 and TRBJ2-3): KAGVTQTPRYLIKTRGQQVTLSCSPISGHRSVSWYQQTPGQGLQFLFEYFSETQRNKGNFPGRFSGRQFSNSRSEMNVSTLELGDSALYLCASSDDRGTDTQYFGPGTRLTVL.

This clone was seen once. CDR3: CASSTGQGSKGYTF. In DNA, the CDR3 is TGTGCCAGTAGTACGGGACAGGGAAGCAAGGGCTACACCTTC. This rearrangement joins TRBV19 to TRBJ1-2; 9 bases align to TRBD1. This CDR3 has 14 amino acids. The J segment lost 8 bases and the V segment lost 4 bases, leaving 8 bases of the junction unmatched. Germline CDR1 and CDR2: LNHDA and SQIVND (reference sequence).

The chain recombines TRBV7-5 with TRBJ2-3; the D call TRBD1 from the table was never checked on the DNA. TRBV7-5 is marked as a pseudogene. CDR3 size: 14 residues. The CDR3 loop reads CARSYVTGSDTQYF. CDR3 bases: TGTGCCAGAAGCTACGTGACAGGGTCAGATACGCAGTATTTT.

J is TRBJ2-6 and V is TRBV7-6, with 16 nucleotides matching TRBD2. V shed 5 bases, J shed 3 bases, and the junction held 13 bases outside the gene matches. CDR3 size: 21 residues. Germline-derived CDR1 and CDR2 are SGHVS and FNYEAQ. The CDR3 reads CASSNNPGLAGGPYGANVLTF. The CDR3 DNA reads as TGTGCCAGCAGCAATAACCCGGGACTAGCGGGAGGGCCATATGGGGCCAACGTCCTGACTTTC.

J is TRBJ2-1 and V is TRBV7-9, with 7 bases lining up with TRBD2. V shed 2 bases and J 3 bases; nucleotides not matched to a gene: 13. The CDR3 runs to 18 residues. CDR1 is SEHNR and CDR2 is FQNEAQ in the germline V gene (reference sequence). Written as DNA, the CDR3 is TGTGCCAGCAGCTTATCGTCCAGCGGGAAAGATTTCTACAATGAGCAGTTCTTC. Protein product: CASSLSSSGKDFYNEQFF. Supplemented by reference TRBV7-9 and TRBJ2-1, the full variable domain reads DTGVSQNPRHKITKRGQNVTFRCDPISEHNRLYWYRQTLGQGPEFLTYFQNEAQLEKSRLLSDRFSAERPKGSFSTLEIQRTEQGDSAMYLCASSLSSSGKDFYNEQFFGPGTRLTVL.

The chain is built from TRBV27 and TRBJ1-6; D unresolved. Trimming shortened V by 3 bases and J by 5 bases, and 8 bases separated the two germline ends. This CDR3 spans 14 amino acids. Germline-derived CDR1 and CDR2 are MNHEY and SMNVEV (reference sequence). The CDR3 bases are TGTGCCAGCAGTTTCTGGCTCGATAATTCACCCCTCCACTTT. It is translated as CASSFWLDNSPLHF.

This chain connects TRBV3-1 (or the pseudogene TRBV3-2) to TRBJ2-3, with D perhaps matching TRBD2 (7 bases). This CDR3 region has 14 residues. Per the germline V gene, CDR1 is LGHDT and CDR2 is YNNKEL (reference sequence). V lost 3 bases and J 5 bases, leaving 12 bases between the germline ends. CDR3 region: CASSHRGGQDTQYF. The CDR3 DNA follows: TGTGCCAGCAGCCATAGGGGGGGCCAAGATACGCAGTATTTT.

This chain joins TRBV9 and TRBJ2-7, with D tentatively TRBD2 (6 bases). Deletions cut 0 bases from V and 6 bases from J, with 10 bases between. Germline loops: CDR1 SGDLS, CDR2 YYNGEE. The length of the CDR3 is 13 residues. The CDR3: CASSVAGVGEQYF. Written as DNA, the CDR3 is TGTGCCAGCAGCGTAGCGGGAGTAGGCGAGCAGTACTTC. Looking up the rest from reference TRBV9 and TRBJ2-7 gives the full variable domain: DSGVTQTPKHLITATGQRVTLRCSPRSGDLSVYWYQQSLDQGLQFLIQYYNGEERAKGNILERFSAQQFPDLHSELNLSSLELGDSALYFCASSVAGVGEQYFGPGTRLTVT.

This clone was picked up one time. The rearrangement joins TRBV3-1 (or the pseudogene TRBV3-2) to TRBJ1-2, with 7 bases identical to TRBD1. CDR1 is LGHDT, CDR2 YNNKEL, per germline (reference sequence). This CDR3 has 14 amino acids. J lost 4 bases, V lost 4 bases, and 6 bases had no gene match. The CDR3 region is CASSPRQGFYGYTF. The CDR3, as DNA: TGTGCCAGCAGCCCTAGACAGGGATTCTATGGCTACACCTTC.

The rearrangement links TRBV30 to TRBJ2-3; D might be TRBD1 (6 bases). The CDR3 covers 15 residues. With 1 base removed from V and 1 base from J, the gap between germline ends came to 12 bases. Germline lookup yields CDR1 GTSNPN and CDR2 SVGIG (reference sequence). The CDR3: CAWSGQVGGTDTQYF. The CDR3 region has the DNA TGTGCCTGGAGTGGACAGGTAGGGGGCACAGATACGCAGTATTTT.

This clone was counted a few times. The gene calls are TRBV7-3 and TRBJ2-1; TRBD2 aligns across 7 bases. Germline V gives CDR1 SGHTA, CDR2 FQGTGA. V dropped 1 base and J dropped 2; count of bases not matched to a gene: 5. This CDR3 has 16 amino acids. CDR3 sequence reads: CASSLMHLAAYNEQFF. The DNA for the CDR3 is TGTGCCAGCAGCTTAATGCACCTAGCGGCCTACAATGAGCAGTTCTTC.

V is TRBV2 and J is TRBJ1-5; 11 bases map to TRBD1. V lost 6 bases and J lost 2; bases outside the gene matches: 9. The germline V gene has CDR1 SNHLY and CDR2 FYNNEI. This CDR3 contains 17 residues. This CDR3 is CASSLGQGARGNQPQHF. Here the CDR3 DNA reads TGTGCCAGCAGCCTTGGACAGGGGGCGCGGGGCAATCAGCCCCAGCATTTT.

The rearrangement joins TRBV19 to TRBJ1-1, with a possible D match to TRBD1 (5 bases). The V and J ends lost 0 bases and 5 bases respectively, with 13 bases between them. Per the germline V gene, CDR1 is LNHDA and CDR2 is SQIVND (reference sequence). The CDR3 totals 15 residues. CDR3 in amino acids: CASSIDAGSRTEAFF. The CDR3 nucleotides read TGTGCCAGTAGTATAGACGCAGGGTCGAGGACTGAAGCTTTCTTT.

DNA of the CDR3: TGTGCCACCAGTCCCTGGGGCTCTTCTAACACCGGGGAGCTGTTTTTT. Translating it yields CATSPWGSSNTGELFF. The chain has TRBV24-1 and TRBJ2-2; weak D call: TRBD1 (5 bases). Germline V gene lookup returns CDR1 KGHDR and CDR2 SFDVKD. Trimming cost V 6 bases and J 2 bases, with 15 bases left between them. This CDR3 has 16 residues.

The J gene is TRBJ1-2, the V gene TRBV6-5, with 9 nucleotides matching TRBD1. The CDR3 consists of 13 residues. From germline, CDR1 is MNHEY and CDR2 SVGAGI. Unmatched junction bases numbered 7, after V lost 6 bases and J lost 8 bases. The CDR3 DNA reads as TGTGCCAGCAGAGACAGGGGGGCAAGCGGCTACACCTTC. Encoded protein: CASRDRGASGYTF.

This chain uses TRBV19 with TRBJ2-1; 8 bases match TRBD2. The CDR3 has 14 residues. CDR1 is LNHDA, CDR2 SQIVND, per germline (reference sequence). With V trimmed by 5 bases and J by 2 bases, 2 bases remained unmatched. Here the CDR3 DNA reads TGTGCCAGTAGTCCGGGGGGGACCTACAATGAGCAGTTCTTC. This encodes CASSPGGTYNEQFF.

Comment on this clone: Different DNA sequences within this sample yield the same CDR3. The chain carries TRBV6-5 and TRBJ1-6; D might be TRBD1 (5 bases). CDR1 MNHEY and CDR2 SVGAGI come from the germline V gene. The CDR3 spans 14 residues. V was trimmed by 2 bases and J by 6 bases, leaving 8 bases between them. The CDR3 DNA sequence: TGTGCCAGCAGTTACAGGCAGGGTAATTCACCCCTCCACTTT. Translated: CASSYRQGNSPLHF.

J is TRBJ2-2 and V is TRBV5-1; D is perhaps TRBD2 (5 bases). The CDR3 has 18 residues. The V end lost 1 base, the J end lost 3 bases, and 19 bases lay between the germline ends. Looked up from germline, CDR1 is SGHRS and CDR2 is YFSETQ. The CDR3 sequence: CASSLFAVSGTDTGELFF. CDR3 coding DNA: TGCGCCAGCAGCTTGTTTGCAGTTTCGGGAACGGACACCGGGGAGCTGTTTTTT.

This clone came up once. V gene TRBV6-5 combines with J gene TRBJ2-7; D possibly corresponds to TRBD1 (5 bases). Per germline, CDR1 MNHEY and CDR2 SVGAGI. The CDR3 consists of 14 residues. The V and J ends lost 0 bases and 6 bases respectively, with 12 bases between them. The CDR3, as DNA: TGTGCCAGCAGTTACTCCTCAGGGTGGCTCGAGCAGTACTTC. It translates to CASSYSSGWLEQYF.

The chain combines TRBV7-9 with TRBJ1-1, with 9 positions matching TRBD1. From germline, CDR1 is SEHNR and CDR2 FQNEAQ (reference sequence). With 5 bases clipped from V and 6 bases from J, the junction kept 7 bases outside the gene matches. The CDR3 is made up of 14 amino acids. CDR3 coding DNA: TGTGCCAGCAGCGTCGGGACAGGGAGTCCTGAAGCTTTCTTT. Its translation: CASSVGTGSPEAFF.

V is TRBV21-1 and J is TRBJ2-3; the table calls TRBD2, which could not be checked here. TRBV21-1 is a recognized pseudogene. The CDR3 extends over 16 amino acids. CDR3 amino acids: CASSKEFWGSGREQYF. The CDR3 DNA is TGTGCCAGCAGCAAAGAGTTTTGGGGGAGCGGGAGAGAACAGTATTTT.